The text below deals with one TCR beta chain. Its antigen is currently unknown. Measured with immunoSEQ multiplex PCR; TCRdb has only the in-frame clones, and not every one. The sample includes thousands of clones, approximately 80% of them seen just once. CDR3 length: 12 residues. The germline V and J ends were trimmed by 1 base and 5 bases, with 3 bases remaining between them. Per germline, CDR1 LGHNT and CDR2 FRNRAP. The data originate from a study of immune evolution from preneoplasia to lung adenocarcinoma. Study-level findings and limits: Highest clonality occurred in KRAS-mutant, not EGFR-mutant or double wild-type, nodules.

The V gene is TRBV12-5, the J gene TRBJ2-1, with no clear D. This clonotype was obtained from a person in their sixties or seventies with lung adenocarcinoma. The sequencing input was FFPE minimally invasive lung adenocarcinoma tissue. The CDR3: CASGLGDNEQFF. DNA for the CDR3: TGTGCTAGTGGTTTGGGGGACAATGAGCAGTTCTTC.